This T cell receptor (beta chain) was obtained from a study of regulatory T cells in long-lasting Graves disease. Time point defined: persistent/refractory GD, antithyroid drugs over 5 years with positive TRAb. The TCR library was prepared using RNA isolated from PBMCs. Approximately 9-milliliter peripheral blood samples went into EDTA tubes. Arm-PCR with iRepertoire HTBI primers amplified the CDR3 regions for these TCR beta libraries. A single record per CDR3 protein comes from TCRdb applying MiXCR to the multiplex PCR reads. The sample consists of hundreds of thousands of distinct CDR3 sequences, around a fifth of them appearing once. This clonotype was observed at least ten times. Its specificity is unknown. The CDR3 consists of 15 residues. V shed 0 bases and J shed 9 bases, with 17 bases lying between them. Germline values: CDR1 SGHTA, CDR2 FQGTGA. Study results and limitations: Among samples with persistent disease, TRBV28, TRBJ1-2 and TRBJ2-5 were favored.

The sequence came from a female donor with Graves disease. This sample comprised peripheral blood mononuclear cells (PBMCs), obtained when the disease was refractory, from a patient treated with antithyroid drugs. The V gene is TRBV7-3, the J gene TRBJ1-1, with D perhaps matching TRBD1 (5 bases). The CDR3 DNA sequence: TGTGCCAGCAGCTTAACGGGGACCGAGCGAGAGAAAGCTTTCTTT. Amino acid sequence: CASSLTGTEREKAFF.